The 30 T cell receptor beta chains presented below share a single source sample, sequenced in a study of T cells after yellow fever vaccination. TCRdb analysed the 5' RACE reads with MiXCR anew, one entry per CDR3 protein. The sample lists approximately 27,000 distinct CDR3 sequences; under 7% were seen once. This specimen was PBMCs, either bulk or a sorted T-cell subset (CD4+, CD8+, memory, or dextramer-sorted; not recorded which), taken 15 days after the yellow fever booster vaccination. The receptors shown here come from a man aged 30 to 45 who received the YFV17D yellow fever vaccine.

This clonotype was found many times. The CDR3 sequence is CASSPLAGTNTGELFF. In nucleotides, the CDR3 is TGTGCCAGCAGCCCCCTAGCGGGAACGAACACCGGGGAGCTGTTTTTT. V gene TRBV7-3 combines with J gene TRBJ2-2; 9 bases align to TRBD2. CDR3 length: 16 residues. CDR1 is SGHTA, CDR2 FQGTGA, per germline. V lost 5 bases, J lost 0 bases, and 4 bases stayed unmatched. The whole variable domain, filled in from reference TRBV7-3 and TRBJ2-2, reads GAGVSQTPSNKVTEKGKYVELRCDPISGHTALYWYRQSLGQGPEFLIYFQGTGAADDSGLPNDRFFAVRPEGSVSTLKIQRTERGDSAVYLCASSPLAGTNTGELFFGEGSRLTVL.

By share, this clonotype counts as medium-sized. V and J are TRBV20-1 and TRBJ1-2, with D unclear. The germline CDR1 and CDR2 sequences are DFQATT and SNEGSKA (reference sequence). This CDR3 spans 13 amino acids. Between the trimmed V and J ends, which lost 6 bases and 3 bases, there was a span of 14 bases. CDR3 region: CSAPDGTDYGYTF. The CDR3 coding sequence is TGCAGTGCCCCGGATGGTACGGACTATGGCTACACCTTC.

This clonotype has at least ten counts. This chain joins TRBV12-3 or TRBV12-4 and TRBJ2-2; no definite D call. This CDR3 region has 11 residues. With 8 bases removed from V and 3 bases from J, the gap between germline ends came to 4 bases. CDR3 protein: CASYYTGELFF. The CDR3 DNA reads as TGTGCCAGCTATTACACCGGGGAGCTGTTTTTT.

This clonotype occurred many times. The chain is built from TRBV27 and TRBJ2-4; possibly TRBD2 for D (6 bases). The V and J ends lost 8 bases and 8 bases respectively, with 7 bases between them. From germline, CDR1 is MNHEY and CDR2 SMNVEV (reference sequence). This CDR3 region has 10 residues. CDR3 DNA sequence: TGTGCCAGCGGAGGGGACATTCAGTACTTC. Its translation is CASGGDIQYF.

This clonotype came up many times. The rearrangement joins TRBV10-3 to TRBJ2-1, with 9 nucleotides matching TRBD2. The length of the CDR3 is 13 residues. V shed 0 bases, J shed 15 bases, and the junction held 6 bases outside the gene matches. Germline assignment: CDR1 ENHRY and CDR2 SYGVKD. This CDR3 reads CAISESVSGSAFF. CDR3 nucleotides: TGTGCCATCAGTGAGTCGGTTAGCGGGAGTGCGTTCTTC.

There are many counts of this clonotype. The chain has TRBV7-2 and TRBJ2-7; D possibly corresponds to TRBD1 (5 bases). V was pared by 3 bases and J by 4 bases, with 16 bases between. CDR1 and CDR2 from the germline V gene are SGHTA and FQGNSA. This CDR3 contains 15 residues. The CDR3 DNA is TGTGCCAGCAGCTTGACAGCAACCAGGGAATACGAGCAGTACTTC. Its translation is CASSLTATREYEQYF. Variable domain in full (rest from reference TRBV7-2 and TRBJ2-7): GAGVSQSPSNKVTEKGKDVELRCDPISGHTALYWYRQSLGQGLEFLIYFQGNSAPDKSGLPSDRFSAERTGGSVSTLTIQRTQQEDSAVYLCASSLTATREYEQYFGPGTRLTVT.

This chain joins TRBV6-2 or TRBV6-3 and TRBJ2-7; 7 nucleotides line up with TRBD2. This CDR3 is built from 15 residues. In germline, CDR1 is MNHEY, CDR2 SVGEGT. Losses at the gene ends were 2 bases for V and 2 bases for J; bases not matched to a gene: 6. The CDR3 sequence is CASSYSGTKTYEQYF. In DNA, the CDR3 is TGTGCCAGCAGTTACAGCGGGACTAAGACCTACGAGCAGTACTTC.

By proportion, this clonotype is medium-sized. One end of the junction is discordant with germline, which a read error may explain. The chain is built from TRBV7-7 and TRBJ2-5; D tentatively fits TRBD1 or TRBD2 (5 bases each). This CDR3 comprises 15 residues. CDR1 SSHAT and CDR2 FNYEAQ come from the germline V gene (reference sequence). CDR3 in amino acids: CASSPGRGFQETQYF. CDR3 nucleotides: TGTGCTAGCAGCCCGGGACGGGGCTTCCAAGAGACCCAGTACTTC.

This clonotype was counted at least ten times. The chain employs TRBV20-1 and TRBJ1-5, with D uncertain. CDR3 length: 13 residues. Germline V CDR1 and CDR2: DFQATT, SNEGSKA (reference sequence). V was clipped by 1 base and J by 3 bases, with 7 bases between them. The CDR3 bases are TGCAGTGCTAGAGCAGGCCTCAATCAGCCCCAGCATTTT. This gives the protein CSARAGLNQPQHF.

In this sample, this clonotype turned up many times. The rearrangement joins TRBV2 to TRBJ1-2; the D is unclear. V shed 7 bases and J shed 1 base, with 4 bases lying between them. Germline CDR1 is SNHLY and CDR2 is FYNNEI. This CDR3 has 11 residues. The CDR3 sequence: CASMINYGYTF. The CDR3, as DNA: TGTGCCAGCATGATTAACTATGGCTACACCTTC.

This clonotype was detected ten times or more. The chain is built from TRBV20-1 and TRBJ2-7; D might be TRBD2 (6 bases). Trimming left V 3 bases short and J 0 bases short, with 6 bases between. The CDR3 sequence is 12 residues long. Germline V gives CDR1 DFQATT, CDR2 SNEGSKA (reference sequence). The CDR3 loop is CSASGSSYEQYF. CDR3 bases: TGCAGTGCTAGCGGGAGCTCCTACGAGCAGTACTTC.

At least ten counts were recorded for this clonotype. This CDR3 is CATSISLTASTDTQYF. The CDR3 region has the DNA TGTGCCACCAGCATCTCCCTCACAGCCAGCACAGATACGCAGTATTTT. The chain has TRBV15 and TRBJ2-3; D remains unclear. The CDR3 consists of 16 residues. V lost 4 bases to trimming and J lost 0 bases, with 14 bases between them. The germline CDR1 and CDR2 sequences are LNHNV and YYDKDF (reference sequence).

The sample holds many counts of this clonotype. The chain joins TRBV18 to TRBJ1-5; no definite D call. The CDR3 has 13 residues. With 3 bases removed from V and 2 bases from J, the gap between germline ends came to 5 bases. In germline, CDR1 is KGHSH, CDR2 LQKENI. The CDR3 DNA follows: TGTGCCAGCTCACCGGACGGCAATCAGCCCCAGCATTTT. Residues: CASSPDGNQPQHF.

This clonotype was counted many times. The V gene is TRBV20-1, the J gene TRBJ1-6; D unclear. This CDR3 region has 18 residues. Per the germline V gene, CDR1 is DFQATT and CDR2 is SNEGSKA (reference sequence). V was shortened by 0 bases and J by 3 bases, with 18 bases between the two germline ends. CDR3 amino acids: CSARDLGLGNHYNSPLHF. CDR3 DNA sequence: TGCAGTGCTAGAGACCTGGGCCTTGGAAACCACTATAATTCACCCCTCCACTTT.

The sample holds many counts of this clonotype. This chain uses TRBV12-3 or TRBV12-4 with TRBJ2-5; TRBD2 might be the D (5 bases). The V end was cut by 4 bases, the J end by 10 bases, with 10 bases between. There are 11 residues in the CDR3. The CDR3 sequence: CASSSQRGQYF. CDR3 DNA: TGTGCCAGCAGTTCCCAACGGGGCCAGTACTTC.

This clonotype has ten or more counts. The rearrangement joins TRBV18 to TRBJ2-7; the match to TRBD1 covers 9 bases. CDR3 length equals 14 residues. CDR1 and CDR2 from the germline V gene are KGHSH and LQKENI. V dropped 3 bases and J dropped 5; count of bases not matched to a gene: 5. CDR3 loop: CASSPLGQGDEQYF. CDR3 nucleotides: TGTGCCAGCTCACCGCTGGGACAGGGAGACGAGCAGTACTTC.

The gene calls are TRBV7-9 and TRBJ2-1; D gene unclear. CDR3 size: 14 residues. V was clipped by 0 bases and J by 4 bases, with 7 bases between them. The germline CDR1 and CDR2 sequences are SEHNR and FQNEAQ (reference sequence). DNA of the CDR3: TGTGCCAGCAGCTTAGCGCGGTTGTACAATGAGCAGTTCTTC. This sequence encodes CASSLARLYNEQFF.

This clonotype was seen at least ten times. The rearrangement joins TRBV4-1 to TRBJ2-7; D is perhaps TRBD1 (5 bases). CDR1 is MGHRA, CDR2 YSYEKL, per germline. Trimming took 3 bases from V and 2 from J, leaving 11 bases between them. The CDR3 consists of 14 residues. The chain's CDR3 is CASSQGQPPYEQYF. The CDR3, as DNA: TGCGCCAGCAGCCAGGGGCAGCCACCCTACGAGCAGTACTTC.

This clonotype was recorded a few times. V usage is TRBV12-3 or TRBV12-4 and J usage is TRBJ1-5; TRBD1 might be the D (5 bases). Trimming shortened V by 4 bases and J by 0 bases, and 13 bases separated the two germline ends. CDR3 length: 16 amino acids. The CDR3 is CASSWGDLNSNQPQHF. CDR3 nucleotide sequence: TGTGCCAGCAGTTGGGGGGACTTGAATAGCAATCAGCCCCAGCATTTT.

This clonotype was seen many times. The chain couples TRBV5-5 to TRBJ1-6; D is unresolved. Looked up from germline, CDR1 is SGHKS and CDR2 is YYEKEE (reference sequence). Trimming stripped 3 bases from V and 0 bases from J, with 10 bases between. The CDR3 contains 16 residues. CDR3 protein: CASSWARGSYNSPLHF. The CDR3, as DNA: TGTGCCAGCAGCTGGGCCCGCGGCTCCTATAATTCACCCCTCCACTTT.

This clonotype was picked up many times. The CDR3 DNA reads TGCAGTGCTGGAGGCCTAACAGGCCTCTCCTACGAGCAGTACTTC. Translation: CSAGGLTGLSYEQYF. This chain joins TRBV20-1 and TRBJ2-7; D tentatively reads TRBD1 or TRBD2 (5 bases each). Germline lookup yields CDR1 DFQATT and CDR2 SNEGSKA (reference sequence). V was pared by 5 bases and J by 0 bases, with 17 bases between. CDR3 length: 15 residues.

To note about this clonotype: The junction does not match germline at one end; this may be a read error. The chain recombines TRBV5-5 with TRBJ1-3, with a weak D call TRBD1 (6 bases). This CDR3 is 14 amino acids long. Germline assignment: CDR1 SGHKS and CDR2 YYEKEE (reference sequence). The CDR3 nucleotides read TGTGCCAGCAGCACACAGGGTGCTGGAAACGCCATATATTTT. It yields the protein CASSTQGAGNAIYF.

This clonotype was counted ten times or more. This sequence joins TRBV28 and TRBJ2-3, with no clear D. From germline, CDR1 is MDHEN and CDR2 SYDVKM. The length of the CDR3 is 15 residues. V was cut by 3 bases and J by 2 bases, with 12 bases left in between. The chain's CDR3 is CASSFALFSTDTQYF. The CDR3 DNA reads as TGTGCCAGCAGTTTCGCACTTTTTTCCACAGATACGCAGTATTTT.

This clonotype was seen repeatedly, ten times or more. V usage is TRBV9 and J usage is TRBJ2-7, with 7 bases aligning to TRBD2. The V gene end was trimmed by 3 bases and the J gene end by 6 bases; junction bases not matched to a gene: 9. CDR1 and CDR2 (germline): SGDLS, YYNGEE. The CDR3 is 14 amino acids. The CDR3: CASSASGNLAEQYF. CDR3 bases: TGTGCCAGCAGCGCGAGCGGGAACCTCGCCGAGCAGTACTTC. Full variable domain (remainder filled in from reference TRBV9 and TRBJ2-7): DSGVTQTPKHLITATGQRVTLRCSPRSGDLSVYWYQQSLDQGLQFLIQYYNGEERAKGNILERFSAQQFPDLHSELNLSSLELGDSALYFCASSASGNLAEQYFGPGTRLTVT.

This clonotype was observed many times. CDR3 nucleotides: TGTGCCAGCAGTTACCTCCTGACTAGTGCTGGGGAGCTGTTTTTT. It is translated as CASSYLLTSAGELFF. The V and J genes are TRBV6-2 or TRBV6-3 and TRBJ2-2; a possible D gene is TRBD2 (6 bases). Germline CDR1 is MNHEY and CDR2 is SVGEGT. The CDR3 is made up of 15 amino acids. V lost 2 bases and J lost 8, with 15 bases in between.

This clonotype was detected many times. The chain couples TRBV3-1 to TRBJ2-1; D is perhaps TRBD1 (6 bases). V lost 0 bases to trimming and J lost 4 bases, with 7 bases between them. This CDR3 is 14 amino acids long. Per germline, CDR1 LGHDT and CDR2 YNNKEL (reference sequence). CDR3 nucleotide sequence: TGTGCCAGCAGCCAAGACGGACAGTACAATGAGCAGTTCTTC. Protein: CASSQDGQYNEQFF.

This clonotype was seen many times. The J gene is TRBJ2-1, the V gene TRBV6-4; 11 bases align to TRBD1. The trim removed 2 bases at V and 7 bases at J, leaving 1 base unmatched. This CDR3 region has 14 residues. CDR1 and CDR2 from the germline V gene are MRHNA and SNTAGT. The CDR3 DNA is TGTGCCAGCAGTGACGGGACAGGGGGGAATGAGCAGTTCTTC. Protein sequence: CASSDGTGGNEQFF.

In its sample, this clonotype was seen many times. The V gene is TRBV4-3, the J gene TRBJ2-1; 9 nucleotides match TRBD2. In germline, CDR1 is LGHNA, CDR2 YSLEER. The length of the CDR3 is 15 residues. The junction had 6 bases not matched to a gene; V was cut back by 5 bases and J by 4 bases. CDR3 nucleotide sequence: TGCGCCAGCAGCAGTAGACTAGCGGAATACAATGAGCAGTTCTTC. This gives the protein CASSSRLAEYNEQFF.

As concerns this clonotype: This may come from a read error, since a much larger clone is one base off. The DNA for the CDR3 is TGTGCCAGCCGTTCAACCGCCTGTGACGCGGCTTTCTTT. Translated, it gives CASRSTACDAAFF. J is TRBJ1-1 and V is TRBV7-2; D is unresolved. The germline gives CDR1 SGHTA, CDR2 FQGNSA. V lost 8 bases to trimming and J lost 11 bases, with 21 bases between them. The CDR3 spans 13 residues.

This clonotype occurred many times. The J gene is TRBJ2-1, the V gene TRBV24-1; D uncertain. CDR1 and CDR2 (germline): KGHDR, SFDVKD. Trimming pared 1 base from V and 7 bases from J, leaving 4 bases between. The CDR3 length is 12 residues. Here the CDR3 DNA reads TGTGCCACCAGTGATTTTTGGAATGAGCAGTTCTTC. It translates to CATSDFWNEQFF.